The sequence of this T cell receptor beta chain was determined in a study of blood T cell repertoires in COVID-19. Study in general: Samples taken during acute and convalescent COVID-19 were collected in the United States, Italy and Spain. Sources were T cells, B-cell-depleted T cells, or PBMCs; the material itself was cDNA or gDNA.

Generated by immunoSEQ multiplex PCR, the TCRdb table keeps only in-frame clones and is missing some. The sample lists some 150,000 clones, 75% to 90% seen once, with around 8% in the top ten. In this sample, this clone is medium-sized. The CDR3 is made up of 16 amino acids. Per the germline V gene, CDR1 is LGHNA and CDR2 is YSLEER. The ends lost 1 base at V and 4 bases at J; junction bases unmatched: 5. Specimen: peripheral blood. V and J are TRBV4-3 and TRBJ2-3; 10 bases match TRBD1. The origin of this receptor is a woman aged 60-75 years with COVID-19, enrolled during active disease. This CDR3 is CASSQAPGTGADTQYF. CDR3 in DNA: TGCGCCAGCAGCCAAGCCCCCGGGACAGGGGCAGATACGCAGTATTTT.